This T cell receptor (beta chain) was captured in a study of blood T cell repertoires in COVID-19. Study in general: Collection of acute and convalescent COVID-19 samples took place in the United States, Italy and Spain.

The study assigned cohorts using participant-reported clinical history. Authors' processing steps: Amplification from reference gene primers served as the basis for estimated nucleated cell counts. The data were produced by immunoSEQ multiplex PCR, yet TCRdb's version contains in-frame clones alone and is incomplete. V and J calls and clone size are given by that table; D and trimming were obtained from the DNA. The sample lists about 270,000 clones, under 95% occurring once. Germline loops: CDR1 SGDLS, CDR2 YYNGEE. CDR3 length equals 17 residues. The V segment lost 0 bases and the J segment 1 base; nucleotides outside the gene matches: 8.

Sequencing was carried out using PBMCs or T cells enriched from blood (not recorded which). The receptor was derived from a woman in her thirties or forties with acute COVID-19. The chain employs TRBV9 and TRBJ2-3; 7 bases match TRBD2. The CDR3 here is CASSVGPGRGGTDTQYF. The DNA for the CDR3 is TGTGCCAGCAGCGTAGGACCAGGGAGGGGCGGCACAGATACGCAGTATTTT. The variable domain in full, with the rest retrieved from reference TRBV9 and TRBJ2-3, is DSGVTQTPKHLITATGQRVTLRCSPRSGDLSVYWYQQSLDQGLQFLIQYYNGEERAKGNILERFSAQQFPDLHSELNLSSLELGDSALYFCASSVGPGRGGTDTQYFGPGTRLTVL.